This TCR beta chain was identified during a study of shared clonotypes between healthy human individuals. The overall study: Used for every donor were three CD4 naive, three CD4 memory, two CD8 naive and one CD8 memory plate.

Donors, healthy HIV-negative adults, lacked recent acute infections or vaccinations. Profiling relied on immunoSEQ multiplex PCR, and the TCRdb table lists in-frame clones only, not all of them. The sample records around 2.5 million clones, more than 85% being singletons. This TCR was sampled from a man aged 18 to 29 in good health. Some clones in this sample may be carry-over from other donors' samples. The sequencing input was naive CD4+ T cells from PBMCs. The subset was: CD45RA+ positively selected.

CDR3 sequence reads: CASSLAGTGGNQPQHF. The CDR3 DNA sequence: TGTGCCAGCAGTTTAGCCGGGACAGGAGGCAATCAGCCCCAGCATTTT. The rearrangement links TRBV28 to TRBJ1-5; TRBD1 matches at 8 bases. Germline V gene sequence: CDR1 MDHEN, CDR2 SYDVKM. The CDR3 has 16 residues. Losses at the gene ends were 2 bases for V and 2 bases for J; bases not matched to a gene: 5.